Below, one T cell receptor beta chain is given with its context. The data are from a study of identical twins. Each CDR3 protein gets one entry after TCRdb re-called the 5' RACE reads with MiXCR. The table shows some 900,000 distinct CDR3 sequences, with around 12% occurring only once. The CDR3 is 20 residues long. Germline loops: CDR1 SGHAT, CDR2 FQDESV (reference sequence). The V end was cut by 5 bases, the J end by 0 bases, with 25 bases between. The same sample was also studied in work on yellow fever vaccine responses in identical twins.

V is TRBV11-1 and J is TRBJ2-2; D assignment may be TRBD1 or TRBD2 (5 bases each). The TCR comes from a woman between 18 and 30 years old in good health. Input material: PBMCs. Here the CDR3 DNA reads TGTGCCAGCAGCCCTAGGGTCCTTTTAAGGGACGGGCCGAACACCGGGGAGCTGTTTTTT. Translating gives CASSPRVLLRDGPNTGELFF.